Given below is one T cell receptor beta chain in context. The sample comes from a study of blood T cell repertoires in COVID-19. Germline lookup yields CDR1 LGHNA and CDR2 YSLEER. This CDR3 has 17 amino acids. The junction had 7 bases not matched to a gene; V was cut back by 0 bases and J by 0 bases. As handled by the study authors: Estimated nucleated cell counts came from reference gene primer amplification. Clones were read by immunoSEQ multiplex PCR, and TCRdb kept only the in-frame ones, dropping some. V and J calls plus clone size are reproduced from that table; the DNA served to infer D and trimming. The sample records 150,000 to 200,000 clones, 80% to 90% being singletons.

The sample taken for sequencing was peripheral blood. The source is a man between 45 and 60 years old with active or convalescent COVID-19. The V gene is TRBV4-3, the J gene TRBJ1-2; 7 nucleotides match TRBD1. The CDR3 region is CASSQDRGTATNYGYTF. The CDR3 bases are TGCGCCAGCAGCCAAGATCGTGGGACAGCGACTAACTATGGCTACACCTTC.